Below are 24 T cell receptor beta chains sequenced from a single sample in a study of T cells in Graves' hyperthyroidism and ophthalmopathy. Researchers took RNA transcripts and amplified the TCR beta CDR3 regions from them. TCR CDR3 regions were first amplified by RT-PCR with HTBI primers. MiXCR was run by TCRdb on the multiplex PCR reads, yielding one entry per CDR3 protein. The sample has hundreds of thousands of distinct CDR3 sequences; more than 14% are singletons. The sample consisted of blood. These receptor sequences come from a woman aged 50 to 60 with Graves' ophthalmopathy.

This clonotype was seen a few times. The J gene is TRBJ1-2, the V gene TRBV5-4; D might be TRBD1 (6 bases). Germline CDR1 reads SGHNT; CDR2 reads YYREEE (reference sequence). The CDR3 is made up of 18 amino acids. Trimming removed 3 bases at V and 4 bases at J, with 25 bases between. The CDR3 spells CASSSGPGQPGPLYGYTF. CDR3 bases: TGTGCCAGCAGCTCCGGACCGGGACAACCTGGCCCCCTCTATGGCTACACCTTC.

In the case of this clonotype: A much more abundant neighbour one base away suggests this may be a read error. The genes are TRBV2 and TRBJ1-1; D ambiguous. Germline V gene lookup returns CDR1 SNHLY and CDR2 FYNNEI. The CDR3 has 13 residues. V was clipped by 7 bases and J by 6 bases, with 15 bases between them. The CDR3 sequence: CASIGEIYAEAFF. Written as DNA, the CDR3 is TGTGCCAGCATCGGGGAAATTTACGCTGAAGCTTTCTTT.

This clonotype was seen ten or more times. V and J are TRBV29-1 and TRBJ2-1, with D hard to call. V lost 3 bases to trimming and J lost 5 bases, with 11 bases between them. Germline V gene data show CDR1 as SQVTM and CDR2 as ANQGSEA. The CDR3 sequence is 13 residues long. This chain's CDR3 is CSVDVLGDNEQFF. CDR3 DNA sequence: TGCAGCGTTGATGTTCTAGGCGACAATGAGCAGTTCTTC.

V gene TRBV15 combines with J gene TRBJ1-2, with 7 bases fitting TRBD1. With V trimmed by 5 bases and J by 5 bases, 5 bases remained unmatched. Germline V gene lookup returns CDR1 LNHNV and CDR2 YYDKDF (reference sequence). The CDR3 has 13 residues. CDR3: CATSYDRAYGYTF. For the CDR3, the DNA is TGTGCCACCAGCTACGACAGGGCGTATGGCTACACCTTC.

The genes are TRBV5-4 and TRBJ2-2; D remains ambiguous. The CDR3 length is 14 residues. Trimming pared 1 base from V and 3 bases from J, leaving 7 bases between. Per germline, CDR1 SGHNT and CDR2 YYREEE (reference sequence). The CDR3 loop reads CASSLLPDTGELFF. In DNA form, the CDR3 reads TGTGCCAGCAGCTTGTTGCCCGACACCGGGGAGCTGTTTTTT.

The chain uses TRBV3-1 and TRBJ2-7, with a weak D call TRBD2 (6 bases). V dropped 2 bases and J dropped 5 bases, with 19 bases sitting between them. Germline CDR1 is LGHDT and CDR2 is YNNKEL (reference sequence). This CDR3 region has 16 residues. For the CDR3, the DNA is TGTGCCAGCAGCCAAAAGAGGGGAGGAGATTTCGACGAGCAGTACTTC. Translation: CASSQKRGGDFDEQYF.

In its sample, this clonotype was seen many times. V usage is TRBV27 and J usage is TRBJ2-1; TRBD2 matches at 11 bases. Germline-derived CDR1 and CDR2 are MNHEY and SMNVEV (reference sequence). CDR3 size: 17 residues. J was trimmed by 5 bases and V by 7 bases; bases with no gene match: 13. The CDR3 sequence: CASNYVRGLAADNEQFF. CDR3 sequence (DNA): TGTGCCAGCAATTACGTTAGGGGACTAGCGGCCGACAATGAGCAGTTCTTC.

This clonotype was recorded many times. The chain carries TRBV2 and TRBJ2-3, with 12 nucleotides matching TRBD1. This CDR3 has 15 amino acids. Germline-derived CDR1 and CDR2 are SNHLY and FYNNEI. J was trimmed by 8 bases and V by 7 bases; bases with no gene match: 10. CDR3 residues: CASTQGTGGFVTQYF. CDR3 nucleotide sequence: TGTGCCAGCACCCAGGGGACAGGGGGCTTTGTTACGCAGTATTTT.

This clonotype showed up just a few times. The CDR3 here is CASSETETNYGYTF. The CDR3 DNA is TGTGCCAGCAGTGAAACCGAGACTAACTATGGCTACACCTTC. The chain has TRBV25-1 and TRBJ1-2; D not certain. V dropped 2 bases and J dropped 0 bases, with 7 bases sitting between them. This CDR3 has 14 amino acids. CDR1 is MGHDK and CDR2 is SYGVNS in the germline V gene.

There are many counts of this clonotype. This sequence joins TRBV6-2 or TRBV6-3 and TRBJ2-1; D gene unclear. V was trimmed by 0 bases and J by 0 bases, leaving 9 bases between them. The CDR3 contains 16 residues. Germline V gene sequence: CDR1 MNHEY, CDR2 SVGEGT. CDR3 sequence reads: CASSYSPLSSYNEQFF. DNA of the CDR3: TGTGCCAGCAGTTACTCTCCGCTAAGCTCCTACAATGAGCAGTTCTTC.

This clonotype came up many times. The CDR3 sequence is CASSSPGEDNLYEQYF. The CDR3 DNA sequence: TGTGCCAGCAGTTCCCCGGGGGAAGATAATTTGTACGAGCAGTACTTC. This chain joins TRBV28 and TRBJ2-7; D might be TRBD2 (6 bases). Germline V gene data show CDR1 as MDHEN and CDR2 as SYDVKM. The CDR3 loop spans 16 amino acids. The ends were cut back, 4 bases at V and 4 bases at J, with 20 bases in the middle.

In its sample, this clonotype was seen many times. The rearrangement joins TRBV9 to TRBJ2-3, with D possibly TRBD2 on 6 matching bases. Germline loops: CDR1 SGDLS, CDR2 YYNGEE. The CDR3 covers 16 residues. The germline V and J ends were trimmed by 0 bases and 4 bases, with 15 bases remaining between them. The CDR3 nucleotides read TGTGCCAGCAGCGTAGATTGGAGGGAGTTCGCAGATACGCAGTATTTT. Translated, it gives CASSVDWREFADTQYF.

The rearrangement uses TRBV28 and TRBJ2-7, with 11 positions matching TRBD2. The CDR3 is 17 amino acids. Germline V gene sequence: CDR1 MDHEN, CDR2 SYDVKM. With 11 bases clipped from V and 1 base from J, the junction kept 16 bases outside the gene matches. As DNA, the CDR3 is TGTGCCGCGCGGGACAGTCCGGGACTAGCGGTTTCCTACGAGCAGTACTTC. Protein product: CAARDSPGLAVSYEQYF.

This clonotype occurred many times. This chain connects TRBV7-3 to TRBJ2-2; no definite D call. Trimming removed 5 bases at V and 4 bases at J, with 11 bases between. This CDR3 has 14 amino acids. Germline CDR1 SGHTA, CDR2 FQGTGA. The chain's CDR3 is CASSRVPRTGELFF. As DNA, the CDR3 is TGTGCCAGCAGCAGAGTACCGCGCACCGGGGAGCTGTTTTTT.

Many counts were recorded for this clonotype. The chain uses TRBV28 and TRBJ1-1; D uncertain. The CDR3 is 13 residues long. Trimming left V 6 bases short and J 0 bases short, with 8 bases between. In germline, CDR1 is MDHEN, CDR2 SYDVKM. CDR3 sequence reads: CASRSAMNTEAFF. DNA of the CDR3: TGTGCCAGCAGGAGCGCCATGAACACTGAAGCTTTCTTT.

This sequence joins TRBV28 and TRBJ1-5, with TRBD1 as a possible D gene (6 bases). V was cut by 7 bases and J by 1 base, with 17 bases left in between. This CDR3 region has 16 residues. The V gene's germline CDR1 is MDHEN and CDR2 SYDVKM. The CDR3 sequence is CASTHEQGWSNQPQHF. The CDR3 DNA sequence: TGTGCCAGCACTCACGAACAGGGATGGAGCAATCAGCCCCAGCATTTT.

This clonotype has at least ten counts. The chain links TRBV7-2 to TRBJ2-7; TRBD2 might be the D (6 bases). V was pared by 0 bases and J by 9 bases, with 21 bases between. This CDR3 has 16 amino acids. From germline, CDR1 is SGHTA and CDR2 FQGNSA. CDR3 nucleotide sequence: TGTGCCAGCAGCTTAGCAGGGAGGACCGCACATAGCGGGCAGTACTTC. It encodes CASSLAGRTAHSGQYF.

This clonotype was seen a few times. The chain recombines TRBV24-1 with TRBJ2-7, with a tentative D call TRBD1 (6 bases). The CDR3 has 14 residues. V gave up 4 bases and J gave up 5 bases, with 14 bases separating them. Per the germline V gene, CDR1 is KGHDR and CDR2 is SFDVKD. CDR3 sequence (DNA): TGTGCCACCAGTGACCCCCGGGACAACCACGAGCAGTACTTC. It specifies CATSDPRDNHEQYF.

The chain couples TRBV20-1 to TRBJ2-3; 12 nucleotides line up with TRBD2. V shed 5 bases and J 5 bases; nucleotides not matched to a gene: 5. This CDR3 comprises 14 residues. Germline V gene data show CDR1 as DFQATT and CDR2 as SNEGSKA (reference sequence). The CDR3 nucleotides are TGCAGTGCTCAGACTAGCGGGAGTTTAGATACGCAGTATTTT. It translates to CSAQTSGSLDTQYF.

This clonotype was counted between two and nine times. The chain has TRBV4-2 and TRBJ2-1; 7 bases map to TRBD2. Germline CDR1 LGHNA, CDR2 YNFKEQ. The CDR3 contains 15 residues. V lost 1 base, J lost 6 bases, and 6 bases stayed unmatched. CDR3 DNA: TGTGCCAGCAGCCAAGCGTCTAGCGGAGGCAATGAGCAGTTCTTC. This translates into CASSQASSGGNEQFF.

As concerns this clonotype: A much larger clone lies a single base off, so this may be a read error. CDR3: CASRYSGANVLTF. In DNA form, the CDR3 reads TGTGCCAGCAGGTACTCTGGGGCCAACGTCCTGACTTTC. The V gene is TRBV25-1, the J gene TRBJ2-6; D ambiguous. The CDR3 covers 13 residues. The germline V gene encodes CDR1 MGHDK and CDR2 SYGVNS. V shed 6 bases and J shed 0 bases, with 3 bases lying between them.

The chain recombines TRBV6-1 with TRBJ2-7; maybe TRBD1 (6 bases). V was cut by 7 bases and J by 4 bases, with 14 bases left in between. The CDR3 length is 13 residues. Germline V CDR1 and CDR2: MNHNS, SASEGT. The CDR3 sequence is CASKNRVGYEQYF. CDR3 sequence (DNA): TGTGCCAGCAAAAACAGGGTCGGGTACGAGCAGTACTTC.

This chain uses TRBV7-3 with TRBJ2-2; TRBD2 agrees at 8 bases. The CDR3 consists of 16 residues. The junction had 8 bases not matched to a gene; V was cut back by 1 base and J by 7 bases. The germline CDR1 and CDR2 sequences are SGHTA and FQGTGA. The CDR3 region is CASSLMEAGVGGELFF. The CDR3 nucleotides are TGTGCCAGCAGCTTAATGGAAGCGGGAGTGGGCGGGGAGCTGTTTTTT.

This clonotype has at least ten counts. The chain joins TRBV12-3 or TRBV12-4 to TRBJ1-5; 9 positions match TRBD1. With V trimmed by 6 bases and J by 3 bases, 6 bases remained unmatched. CDR3 length: 15 residues. The CDR3 DNA follows: TGTGCCAGCAGGACGGGACAGGGAGTCAATCAGCCCCAGCATTTT. Its translation: CASRTGQGVNQPQHF.